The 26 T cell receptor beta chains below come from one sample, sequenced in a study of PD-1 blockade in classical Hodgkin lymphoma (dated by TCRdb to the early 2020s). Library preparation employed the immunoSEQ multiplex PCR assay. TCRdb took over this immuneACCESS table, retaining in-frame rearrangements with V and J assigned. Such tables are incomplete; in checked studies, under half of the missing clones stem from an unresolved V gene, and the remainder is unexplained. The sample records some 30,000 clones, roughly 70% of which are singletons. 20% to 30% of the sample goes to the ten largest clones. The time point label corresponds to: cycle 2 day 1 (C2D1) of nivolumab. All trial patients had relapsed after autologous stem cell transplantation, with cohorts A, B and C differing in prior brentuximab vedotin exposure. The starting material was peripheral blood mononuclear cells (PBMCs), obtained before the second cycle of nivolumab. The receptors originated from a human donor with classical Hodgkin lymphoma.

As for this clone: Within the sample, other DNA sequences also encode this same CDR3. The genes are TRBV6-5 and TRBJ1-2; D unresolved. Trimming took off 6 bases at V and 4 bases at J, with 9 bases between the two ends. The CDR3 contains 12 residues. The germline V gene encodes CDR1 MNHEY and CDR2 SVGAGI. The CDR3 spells CASSLGGYGYTF. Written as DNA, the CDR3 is TGTGCCAGCAGCCTCGGTGGCTATGGCTACACCTTC.

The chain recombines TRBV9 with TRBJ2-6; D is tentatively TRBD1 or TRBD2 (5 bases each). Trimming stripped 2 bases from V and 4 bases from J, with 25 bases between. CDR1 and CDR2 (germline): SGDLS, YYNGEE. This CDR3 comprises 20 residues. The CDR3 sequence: CASSVNFSGTVYPGANVLTF. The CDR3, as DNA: TGTGCCAGCAGCGTCAACTTCTCCGGGACGGTCTATCCAGGGGCCAACGTCCTGACTTTC.

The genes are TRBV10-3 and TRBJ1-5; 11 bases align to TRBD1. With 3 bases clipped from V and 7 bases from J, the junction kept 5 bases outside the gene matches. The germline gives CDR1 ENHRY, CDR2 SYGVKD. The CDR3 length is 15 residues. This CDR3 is CAISDRDRGSQPQHF. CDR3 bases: TGTGCCATCAGTGACCGGGACAGGGGGTCCCAGCCCCAGCATTTT.

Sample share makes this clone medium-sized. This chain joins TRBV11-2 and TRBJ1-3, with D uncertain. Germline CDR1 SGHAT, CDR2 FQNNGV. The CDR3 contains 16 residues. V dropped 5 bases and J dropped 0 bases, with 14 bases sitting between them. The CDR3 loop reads CASSQKAPNSGNTIYF. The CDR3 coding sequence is TGTGCCAGCAGCCAGAAAGCCCCAAACTCTGGAAACACCATATATTTT.

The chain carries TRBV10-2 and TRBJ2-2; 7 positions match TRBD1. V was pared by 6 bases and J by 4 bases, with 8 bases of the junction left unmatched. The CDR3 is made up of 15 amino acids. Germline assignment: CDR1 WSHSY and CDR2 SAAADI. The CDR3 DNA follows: TGCGCCAGCAGGGAGACCGGGACAGTCACCGGGGAGCTGTTTTTT. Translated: CASRETGTVTGELFF.

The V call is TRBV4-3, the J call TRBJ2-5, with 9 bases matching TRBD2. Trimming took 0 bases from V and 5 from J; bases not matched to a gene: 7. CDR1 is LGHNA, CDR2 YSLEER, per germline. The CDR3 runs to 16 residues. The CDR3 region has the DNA TGCGCCAGCAGCCAAGATCGAGCTAGCGGGGCCGAGACCCAGTACTTC. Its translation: CASSQDRASGAETQYF.

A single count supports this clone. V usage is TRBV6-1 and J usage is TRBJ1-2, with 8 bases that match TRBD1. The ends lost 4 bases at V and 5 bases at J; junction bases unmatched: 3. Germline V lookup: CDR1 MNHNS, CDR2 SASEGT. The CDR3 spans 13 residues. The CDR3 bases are TGTGCCAGCAGTGTCGGACAGGGTTATGGCTACACCTTC. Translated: CASSVGQGYGYTF.

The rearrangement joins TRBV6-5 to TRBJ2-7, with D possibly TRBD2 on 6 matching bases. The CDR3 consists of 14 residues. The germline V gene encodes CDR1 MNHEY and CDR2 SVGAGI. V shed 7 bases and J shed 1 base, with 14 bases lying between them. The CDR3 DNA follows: TGTGCCAGCAAACTAACGGGAGTTTCCTACGAGCAGTACTTC. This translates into CASKLTGVSYEQYF.

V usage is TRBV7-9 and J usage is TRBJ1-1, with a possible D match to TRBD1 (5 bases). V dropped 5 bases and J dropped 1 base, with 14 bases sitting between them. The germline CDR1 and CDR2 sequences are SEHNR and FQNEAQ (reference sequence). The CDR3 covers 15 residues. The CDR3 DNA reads TGTGCCAGCAGCCCTGGGGGGGGAGGGAACACTGAAGCTTTCTTT. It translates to CASSPGGGGNTEAFF.

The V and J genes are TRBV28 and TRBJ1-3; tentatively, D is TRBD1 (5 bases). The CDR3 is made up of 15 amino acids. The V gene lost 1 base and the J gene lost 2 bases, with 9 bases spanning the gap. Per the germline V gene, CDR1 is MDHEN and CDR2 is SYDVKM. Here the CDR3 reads CASSLLGVAGNTIYF. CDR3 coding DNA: TGTGCCAGCAGTTTATTAGGGGTGGCTGGAAACACCATATATTTT.

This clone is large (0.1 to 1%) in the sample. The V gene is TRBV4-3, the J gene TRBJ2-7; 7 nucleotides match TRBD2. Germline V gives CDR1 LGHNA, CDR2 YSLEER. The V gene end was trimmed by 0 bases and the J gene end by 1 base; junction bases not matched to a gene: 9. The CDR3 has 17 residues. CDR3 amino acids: CASSQDGAGALSYEQYF. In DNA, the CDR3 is TGCGCCAGCAGCCAAGACGGTGCGGGAGCCTTGTCCTACGAGCAGTACTTC.

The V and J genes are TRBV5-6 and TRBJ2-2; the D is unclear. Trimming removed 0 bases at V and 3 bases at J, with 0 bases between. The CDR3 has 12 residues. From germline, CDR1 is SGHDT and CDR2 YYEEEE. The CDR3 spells CASSLDTGELFF. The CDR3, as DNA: TGTGCCAGCAGCTTGGACACCGGGGAGCTGTTTTTT.

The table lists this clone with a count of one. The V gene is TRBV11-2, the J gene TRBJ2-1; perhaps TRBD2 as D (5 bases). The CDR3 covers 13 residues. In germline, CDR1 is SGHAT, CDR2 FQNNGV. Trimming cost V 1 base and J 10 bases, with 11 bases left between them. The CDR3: CASSLVRSGEQFF. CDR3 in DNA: TGTGCCAGCAGCTTAGTTCGGAGCGGAGAGCAGTTCTTC.

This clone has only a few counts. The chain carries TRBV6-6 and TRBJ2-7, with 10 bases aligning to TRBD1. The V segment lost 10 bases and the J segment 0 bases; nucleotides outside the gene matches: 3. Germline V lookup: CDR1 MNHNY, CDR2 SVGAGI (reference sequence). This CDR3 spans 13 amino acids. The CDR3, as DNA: TGTGCCACGGGACAGGGGTCCTCCTACGAGCAGTACGTC. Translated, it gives CATGQGSSYEQYV.

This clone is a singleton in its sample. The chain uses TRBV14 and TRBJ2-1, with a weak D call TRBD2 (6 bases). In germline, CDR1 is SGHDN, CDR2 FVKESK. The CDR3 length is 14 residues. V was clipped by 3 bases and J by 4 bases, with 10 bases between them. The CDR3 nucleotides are TGTGCCAGCAGCCACGGACTACTTTACAATGAGCAGTTCTTC. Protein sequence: CASSHGLLYNEQFF.

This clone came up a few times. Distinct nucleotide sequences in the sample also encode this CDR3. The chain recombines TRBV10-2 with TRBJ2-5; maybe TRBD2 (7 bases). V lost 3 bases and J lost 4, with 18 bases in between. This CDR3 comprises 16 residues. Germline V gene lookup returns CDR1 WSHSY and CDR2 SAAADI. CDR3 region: CASSDRGGGGRETQYF. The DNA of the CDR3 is TGCGCCAGCAGTGACCGAGGGGGGGGTGGACGAGAGACCCAGTACTTC.

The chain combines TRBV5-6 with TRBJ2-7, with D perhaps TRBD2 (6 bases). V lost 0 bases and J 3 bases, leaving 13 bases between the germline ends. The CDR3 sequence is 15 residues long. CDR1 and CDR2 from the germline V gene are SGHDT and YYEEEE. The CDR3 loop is CASSLEGSGHYEQYF. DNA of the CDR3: TGTGCCAGCAGCTTGGAAGGTAGCGGACACTACGAGCAGTACTTC.

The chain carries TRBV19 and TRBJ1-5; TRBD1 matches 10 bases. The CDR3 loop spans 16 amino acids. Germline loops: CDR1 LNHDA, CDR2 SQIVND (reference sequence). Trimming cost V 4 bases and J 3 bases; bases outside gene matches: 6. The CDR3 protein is CASSTRTGGINQPQHF. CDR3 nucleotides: TGTGCCAGTAGTACCCGGACAGGGGGAATCAATCAGCCCCAGCATTTT. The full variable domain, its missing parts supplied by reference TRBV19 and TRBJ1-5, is DGGITQSPKYLFRKEGQNVTLSCEQNLNHDAMYWYRQDPGQGLRLIYYSQIVNDFQKGDIAEGYSVSREKKESFPLTVTSAQKNPTAFYLCASSTRTGGINQPQHFGDGTRLSIL.

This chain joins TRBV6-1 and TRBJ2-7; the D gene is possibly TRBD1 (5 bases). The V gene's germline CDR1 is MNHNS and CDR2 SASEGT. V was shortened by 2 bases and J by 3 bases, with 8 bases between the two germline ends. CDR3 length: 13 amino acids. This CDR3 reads CASSEMGLYEQYV. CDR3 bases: TGTGCCAGCAGTGAAATGGGGCTCTACGAGCAGTACGTC.

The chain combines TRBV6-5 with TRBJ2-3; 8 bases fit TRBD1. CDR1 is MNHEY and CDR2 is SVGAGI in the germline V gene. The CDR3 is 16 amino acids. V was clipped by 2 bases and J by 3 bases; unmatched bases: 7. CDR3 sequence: CASSYLWQGATDTQYF. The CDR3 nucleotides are TGTGCCAGCAGTTACCTTTGGCAGGGGGCTACAGATACGCAGTATTTT.

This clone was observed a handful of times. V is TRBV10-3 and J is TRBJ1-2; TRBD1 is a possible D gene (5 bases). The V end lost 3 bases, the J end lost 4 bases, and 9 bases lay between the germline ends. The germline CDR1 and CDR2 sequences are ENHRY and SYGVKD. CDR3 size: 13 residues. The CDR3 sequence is CAISDRDSYGYTF. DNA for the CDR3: TGTGCCATCAGTGACCGTGACAGCTATGGCTACACCTTC.

DNA for the CDR3: TGTGCCAGCACCCTTGTGCAGGGACGTAACTATGGCTACACCTTC. Amino acid sequence: CASTLVQGRNYGYTF. This sequence joins TRBV28 and TRBJ1-2; possible D gene TRBD1, 5 bases. In germline, CDR1 is MDHEN, CDR2 SYDVKM. The CDR3 is 15 amino acids. V gave up 7 bases and J gave up 1 base, with 16 bases separating them.

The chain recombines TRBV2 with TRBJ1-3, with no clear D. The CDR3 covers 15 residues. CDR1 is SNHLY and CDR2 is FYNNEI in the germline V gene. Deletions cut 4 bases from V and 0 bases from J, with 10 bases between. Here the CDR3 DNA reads TGTGCCAGCAGTGCGAACAGAAACTCTGGAAACACCATATATTTT. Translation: CASSANRNSGNTIYF.

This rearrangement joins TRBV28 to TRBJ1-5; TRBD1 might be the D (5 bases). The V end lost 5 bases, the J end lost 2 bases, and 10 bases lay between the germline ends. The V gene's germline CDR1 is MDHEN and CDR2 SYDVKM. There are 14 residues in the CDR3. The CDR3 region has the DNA TGTGCCAGCAGTCGAATAGGGGGCAATCAGCCCCAGCATTTT. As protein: CASSRIGGNQPQHF.

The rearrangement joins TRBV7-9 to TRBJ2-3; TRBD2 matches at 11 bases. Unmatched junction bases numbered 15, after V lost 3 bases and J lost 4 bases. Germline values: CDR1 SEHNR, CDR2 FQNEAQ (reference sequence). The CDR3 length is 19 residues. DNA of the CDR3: TGTGCCAGCAGCTTTGGCCTAGCGGGGGGTTTTGTTAGCCCAGATACGCAGTATTTT. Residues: CASSFGLAGGFVSPDTQYF. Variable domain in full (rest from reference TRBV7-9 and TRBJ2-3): DTGVSQNPRHKITKRGQNVTFRCDPISEHNRLYWYRQTLGQGPEFLTYFQNEAQLEKSRLLSDRFSAERPKGSFSTLEIQRTEQGDSAMYLCASSFGLAGGFVSPDTQYFGPGTRLTVL.

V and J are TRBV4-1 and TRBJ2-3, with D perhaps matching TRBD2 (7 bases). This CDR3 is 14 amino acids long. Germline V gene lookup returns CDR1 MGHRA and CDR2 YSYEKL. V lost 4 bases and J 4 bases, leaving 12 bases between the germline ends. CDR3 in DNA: TGCGCCAGCAGCCCTGCGGGGGCAGCAGATACGCAGTATTTT. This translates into CASSPAGAADTQYF.